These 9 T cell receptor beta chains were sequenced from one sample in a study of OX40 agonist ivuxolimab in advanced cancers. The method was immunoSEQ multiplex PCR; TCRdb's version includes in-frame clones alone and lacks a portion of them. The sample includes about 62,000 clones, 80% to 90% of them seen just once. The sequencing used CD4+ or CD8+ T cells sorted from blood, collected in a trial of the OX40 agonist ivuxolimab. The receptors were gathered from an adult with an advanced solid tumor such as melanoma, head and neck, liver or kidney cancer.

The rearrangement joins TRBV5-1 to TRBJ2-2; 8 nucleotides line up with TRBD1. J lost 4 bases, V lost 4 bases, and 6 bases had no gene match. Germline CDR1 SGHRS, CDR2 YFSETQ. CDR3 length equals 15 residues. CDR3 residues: CASSISTGGTGELFF. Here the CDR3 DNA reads TGCGCCAGCAGCATATCTACAGGGGGCACCGGGGAGCTGTTTTTT. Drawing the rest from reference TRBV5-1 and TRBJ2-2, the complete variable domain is KAGVTQTPRYLIKTRGQQVTLSCSPISGHRSVSWYQQTPGQGLQFLFEYFSETQRNKGNFPGRFSGRQFSNSRSEMNVSTLELGDSALYLCASSISTGGTGELFFGEGSRLTVL.

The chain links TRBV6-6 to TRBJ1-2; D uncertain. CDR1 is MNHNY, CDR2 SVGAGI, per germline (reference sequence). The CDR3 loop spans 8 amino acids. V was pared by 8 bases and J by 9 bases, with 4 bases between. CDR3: CASDRYTF. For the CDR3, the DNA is TGTGCCAGCGATCGCTACACCTTC.

The CDR3 loop is CASSPRDRAKNIQYF. The DNA of the CDR3 is TGTGCCAGCAGCCCTCGGGACAGAGCCAAAAACATTCAGTACTTC. The chain joins TRBV7-9 to TRBJ2-4; 7 bases line up with TRBD1. The CDR3 contains 15 residues. From germline, CDR1 is SEHNR and CDR2 FQNEAQ (reference sequence). With 5 bases clipped from V and 0 bases from J, the junction kept 4 bases outside the gene matches.

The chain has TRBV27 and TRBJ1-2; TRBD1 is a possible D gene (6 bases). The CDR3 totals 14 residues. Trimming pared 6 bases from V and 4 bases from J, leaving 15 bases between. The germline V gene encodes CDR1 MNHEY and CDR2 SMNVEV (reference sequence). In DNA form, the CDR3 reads TGTGCCAGCAGGGGAACAGGGTTTATCTATGGCTACACCTTC. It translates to CASRGTGFIYGYTF.

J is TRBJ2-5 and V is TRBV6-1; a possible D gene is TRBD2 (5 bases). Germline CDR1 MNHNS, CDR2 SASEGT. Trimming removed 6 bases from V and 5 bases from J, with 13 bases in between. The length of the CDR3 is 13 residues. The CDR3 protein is CASSFRGQETQYF. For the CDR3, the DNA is TGTGCCAGCAGCTTTCGGGGTCAGGAGACCCAGTACTTC.

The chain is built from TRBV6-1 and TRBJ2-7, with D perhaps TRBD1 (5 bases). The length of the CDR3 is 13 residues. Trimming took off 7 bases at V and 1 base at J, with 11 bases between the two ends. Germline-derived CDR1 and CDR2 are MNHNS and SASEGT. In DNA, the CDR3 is TGTGCCAGCATTCGGACATCTTCCTACGAGCAGTACTTC. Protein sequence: CASIRTSSYEQYF.

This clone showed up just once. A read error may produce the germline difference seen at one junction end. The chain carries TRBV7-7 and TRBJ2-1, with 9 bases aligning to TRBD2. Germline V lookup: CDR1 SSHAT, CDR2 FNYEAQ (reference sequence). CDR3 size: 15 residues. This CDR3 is CASSLVAGGANEQFF. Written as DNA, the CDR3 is TGTGCTAGCAGCTTAGTGGCGGGGGGGGCGAATGAGCAGTTCTTC.

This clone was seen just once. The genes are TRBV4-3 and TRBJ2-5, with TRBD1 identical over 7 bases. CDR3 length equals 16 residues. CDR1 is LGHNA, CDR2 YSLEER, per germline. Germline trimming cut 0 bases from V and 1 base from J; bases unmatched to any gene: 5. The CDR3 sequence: CASSQEQGTVQETQYF. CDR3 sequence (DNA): TGCGCCAGCAGCCAAGAACAGGGGACGGTCCAAGAGACCCAGTACTTC.

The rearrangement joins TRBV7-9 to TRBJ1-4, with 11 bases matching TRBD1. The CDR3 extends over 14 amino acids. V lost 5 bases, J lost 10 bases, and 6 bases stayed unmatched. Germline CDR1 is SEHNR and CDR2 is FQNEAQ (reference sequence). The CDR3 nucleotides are TGTGCCAGCAGCCCCGGGACAGGGGGAGTAAAACTGTTTTTT. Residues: CASSPGTGGVKLFF. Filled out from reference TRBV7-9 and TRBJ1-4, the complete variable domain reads DTGVSQNPRHKITKRGQNVTFRCDPISEHNRLYWYRQTLGQGPEFLTYFQNEAQLEKSRLLSDRFSAERPKGSFSTLEIQRTEQGDSAMYLCASSPGTGGVKLFFGSGTQLSVL.